This passage covers 27 T cell receptor beta chains from one sample sequenced in a study of blood T cell repertoires in COVID-19. Produced via immunoSEQ multiplex PCR; TCRdb's table is partial and in-frame only. This table has 15,000 to 20,000 clones, nearly 90% appearing once. Sequencing was done on a sample of peripheral blood. All receptors derive from a human donor in a cohort sampled during active COVID-19.

The chain is built from TRBV6-6 and TRBJ1-5; 8 bases are a match to TRBD1. V shed 11 bases and J 4 bases; nucleotides not matched to a gene: 4. The germline V gene encodes CDR1 MNHNY and CDR2 SVGAGI (reference sequence). CDR3 size: 12 residues. In DNA form, the CDR3 reads TGTGCCGGCCAGGGGGCGAATCAGCCCCAGCATTTT. This gives the protein CAGQGANQPQHF.

This clone was observed a few times. The rearrangement joins TRBV19 to TRBJ2-1; 13 bases line up with TRBD2. The CDR3 sequence is 18 residues long. CDR1 is LNHDA and CDR2 is SQIVND in the germline V gene (reference sequence). V shed 2 bases and J 4 bases; nucleotides not matched to a gene: 8. The CDR3: CASSIMVTSGRSYNEQFF. The CDR3 DNA follows: TGTGCCAGTAGTATAATGGTGACTAGCGGGAGGTCGTACAATGAGCAGTTCTTC. The whole variable domain, filled in from reference TRBV19 and TRBJ2-1, reads DGGITQSPKYLFRKEGQNVTLSCEQNLNHDAMYWYRQDPGQGLRLIYYSQIVNDFQKGDIAEGYSVSREKKESFPLTVTSAQKNPTAFYLCASSIMVTSGRSYNEQFFGPGTRLTVL.

This chain uses TRBV11-3 with TRBJ1-3, with D hard to call. Germline V gene sequence: CDR1 SGHNT, CDR2 YENEEA. The CDR3 is made up of 14 amino acids. V was trimmed by 0 bases and J by 2 bases, leaving 5 bases between them. DNA for the CDR3: TGTGCCAGCAGCTTAGACGGGACTGGAAACACCATATATTTT. Translating gives CASSLDGTGNTIYF.

The rearrangement uses TRBV9 and TRBJ2-2, with D unresolved. CDR1 is SGDLS and CDR2 is YYNGEE in the germline V gene. V lost 4 bases and J 5 bases, leaving 6 bases between the germline ends. This CDR3 has 12 amino acids. Here the CDR3 reads CASSRVTGELFF. The CDR3 DNA reads as TGTGCCAGCAGCCGGGTAACCGGGGAGCTGTTTTTT.

The V call is TRBV29-1, the J call TRBJ2-1; TRBD1 is a possible D gene (6 bases). The CDR3 is 15 amino acids. V was pared by 5 bases and J by 0 bases, with 14 bases between. Germline CDR1 is SQVTM and CDR2 is ANQGSEA. The CDR3 protein is CSVLVTGNSYNEQFF. The CDR3 DNA reads as TGCAGCGTTCTAGTCACAGGGAACTCCTACAATGAGCAGTTCTTC.

This rearrangement joins TRBV5-5 to TRBJ2-1, with D uncertain. With 4 bases removed from V and 4 bases from J, the gap between germline ends came to 15 bases. The CDR3 totals 15 residues. CDR1 is SGHKS and CDR2 is YYEKEE in the germline V gene (reference sequence). CDR3 sequence (DNA): TGTGCCAGCAGCCGCCAGGTTGAGCCTTACAATGAGCAGTTCTTC. Translation gives CASSRQVEPYNEQFF.

The gene calls are TRBV27 and TRBJ2-7, with TRBD1 as a possible D gene (5 bases). Trimming pared 10 bases from V and 2 bases from J, leaving 21 bases between. The length of the CDR3 is 15 residues. Germline-derived CDR1 and CDR2 are MNHEY and SMNVEV (reference sequence). CDR3 region: CATRPVDSATYEQYF. CDR3 coding DNA: TGTGCCACCCGGCCAGTAGACAGCGCAACCTACGAGCAGTACTTC.

This clone was detected only once. The V gene is TRBV19, the J gene TRBJ1-2, with unresolved D. The length of the CDR3 is 17 residues. Trimming took off 6 bases at V and 1 base at J, with 21 bases between the two ends. Germline-derived CDR1 and CDR2 are LNHDA and SQIVND (reference sequence). In nucleotides, the CDR3 is TGTGCCAGTAGAGTATTATACGGAGGCCTAGTTAACTATGGCTACACCTTC. Protein sequence: CASRVLYGGLVNYGYTF.

The rearrangement joins TRBV4-1 to TRBJ2-5, with 12 bases identical to TRBD2. The CDR3 is 15 amino acids. In germline, CDR1 is MGHRA, CDR2 YSYEKL. The J segment lost 4 bases and the V segment lost 3 bases, leaving 3 bases of the junction unmatched. As DNA, the CDR3 is TGCGCCAGCAGCCAGACTAGCGGGAGAGTAGAGACCCAGTACTTC. Protein sequence: CASSQTSGRVETQYF.

The chain combines TRBV7-2 with TRBJ2-3; D gene uncertain. The germline V and J ends were trimmed by 5 bases and 6 bases, with 6 bases remaining between them. This CDR3 comprises 11 residues. Germline assignment: CDR1 SGHTA and CDR2 FQGNSA. The CDR3 spells CASSPFDTQYF. The CDR3 DNA sequence: TGTGCCAGCAGCCCCTTTGATACGCAGTATTTT.

The CDR3 DNA reads as TGTGCCAGCAGCTTGGCGGGCCTGGCGGGGGGTAAGTACAATGAGCAGTTCTTC. This codes for CASSLAGLAGGKYNEQFF. The rearrangement links TRBV5-4 to TRBJ2-1, with 8 bases lining up with TRBD2. Losses at the gene ends were 0 bases for V and 4 bases for J; bases not matched to a gene: 12. This CDR3 region has 18 residues. Germline-derived CDR1 and CDR2 are SGHNT and YYREEE (reference sequence).

This chain uses TRBV7-6 with TRBJ1-5; D is possibly TRBD1 (5 bases). CDR3 length: 15 amino acids. Germline CDR1 SGHVS, CDR2 FNYEAQ. Deletions cut 2 bases from V and 1 base from J, with 9 bases between. CDR3 nucleotide sequence: TGTGCCAGCAGCTTATCAGGGAAGAGCAATCAGCCCCAGCATTTT. Translating gives CASSLSGKSNQPQHF.

The J gene is TRBJ2-5, the V gene TRBV7-2; no clear D. CDR3 size: 14 residues. Germline CDR1 and CDR2: SGHTA and FQGNSA. The V and J ends lost 6 bases and 1 base respectively, with 12 bases between them. The CDR3 here is CASSSPGIQETQYF. CDR3 bases: TGTGCCAGCAGTTCCCCAGGTATCCAAGAGACCCAGTACTTC.

The chain links TRBV19 to TRBJ1-5; 8 positions match TRBD1. The germline V gene encodes CDR1 LNHDA and CDR2 SQIVND (reference sequence). This CDR3 has 17 amino acids. Germline trimming cut 4 bases from V and 0 bases from J; bases unmatched to any gene: 8. The CDR3 reads CASSRSGTGLSNQPQHF. For the CDR3, the DNA is TGTGCCAGTAGTAGATCCGGGACAGGCCTTAGCAATCAGCCCCAGCATTTT.

The rearrangement joins TRBV10-2 to TRBJ2-5, with a weak D call TRBD2 (5 bases). This CDR3 region has 13 residues. Germline values: CDR1 WSHSY, CDR2 SAAADI. V shed 10 bases and J shed 1 base, with 13 bases lying between them. In nucleotides, the CDR3 is TGCGCCACCACCCACGGGGTCCAAGAGACCCAGTACTTC. This gives the protein CATTHGVQETQYF.

The chain joins TRBV4-1 to TRBJ1-6, with D perhaps matching TRBD1 (5 bases). Deletions cut 4 bases from V and 2 bases from J, with 15 bases between. CDR3 size: 17 residues. The germline CDR1 and CDR2 sequences are MGHRA and YSYEKL. The CDR3 coding sequence is TGCGCCAGCAGCCTAGGGGCAGGGCTTGCCTATAATTCACCCCTCCACTTT. Translated, it gives CASSLGAGLAYNSPLHF.

The rearrangement uses TRBV7-9 and TRBJ1-2; perhaps TRBD1 as D (5 bases). CDR1 and CDR2 from the germline V gene are SEHNR and FQNEAQ (reference sequence). Trimming removed 1 base at V and 2 bases at J, with 11 bases between. The CDR3 contains 15 residues. This chain's CDR3 is CASSLVWGTNYGYTF. The CDR3 nucleotides are TGTGCCAGCAGCTTAGTATGGGGCACAAACTATGGCTACACCTTC.

J is TRBJ2-1 and V is TRBV7-9; 10 nucleotides agree with TRBD1. This CDR3 has 17 amino acids. Unmatched junction bases numbered 11, after V lost 2 bases and J lost 7 bases. Germline V CDR1 and CDR2: SEHNR, FQNEAQ (reference sequence). The CDR3 here is CASSLTPGQGYLNEQFF. For the CDR3, the DNA is TGTGCCAGCAGCTTAACCCCGGGACAGGGGTACCTGAATGAGCAGTTCTTC.

The chain has TRBV14 and TRBJ2-1; 11 nucleotides align to TRBD2. Germline CDR1 and CDR2: SGHDN and FVKESK. There are 15 residues in the CDR3. V was clipped by 5 bases and J by 6 bases; unmatched bases: 6. The CDR3 reads CASSLLAGAPNEQFF. CDR3 DNA sequence: TGTGCCAGCAGCTTACTAGCGGGAGCACCCAATGAGCAGTTCTTC.

V gene TRBV11-2 combines with J gene TRBJ1-1; D might be TRBD1 (6 bases). There are 16 residues in the CDR3. The V and J ends lost 0 bases and 4 bases respectively, with 15 bases between them. Per germline, CDR1 SGHAT and CDR2 FQNNGV. The CDR3 DNA follows: TGTGCCAGCAGCTTAGATTGGGGGGGCGAGGCCACTGAAGCTTTCTTT. It specifies CASSLDWGGEATEAFF.

The chain is built from TRBV6-5 and TRBJ2-1, with 7 positions matching TRBD1. V was clipped by 6 bases and J by 4 bases; unmatched bases: 9. CDR3 length: 15 residues. CDR1 is MNHEY and CDR2 is SVGAGI in the germline V gene. The CDR3 protein is CASRKGGSLYNEQFF. The CDR3 region has the DNA TGTGCCAGCAGAAAAGGGGGCTCTTTGTACAATGAGCAGTTCTTC.

This chain uses TRBV5-5 with TRBJ2-2; maybe TRBD2 (5 bases). From germline, CDR1 is SGHKS and CDR2 YYEKEE (reference sequence). The ends were cut back, 4 bases at V and 2 bases at J, with 12 bases in the middle. This CDR3 comprises 15 residues. The CDR3 spells CASSLWGDNTGELFF. CDR3 sequence (DNA): TGTGCCAGCAGCCTATGGGGAGACAACACCGGGGAGCTGTTTTTT.

The V call is TRBV6-6, the J call TRBJ2-3; 8 nucleotides line up with TRBD2. CDR1 is MNHNY, CDR2 SVGAGI, per germline (reference sequence). Trimming removed 5 bases from V and 2 bases from J; junction bases left unmatched: 12. The CDR3 has 17 residues. This chain's CDR3 is CASSRYSRGGTTDTQYF. CDR3 coding DNA: TGTGCCAGCAGTCGCTACAGCCGGGGGGGCACCACAGATACGCAGTATTTT.

The rearrangement links TRBV19 to TRBJ1-1; 9 bases line up with TRBD1. In germline, CDR1 is LNHDA, CDR2 SQIVND (reference sequence). The CDR3 covers 14 residues. V shed 7 bases, J shed 4 bases, and the junction held 7 bases outside the gene matches. The CDR3: CASIHRDRATEAFF. In DNA form, the CDR3 reads TGTGCCAGTATCCACCGGGACAGGGCCACTGAAGCTTTCTTT.

The rearrangement links TRBV28 to TRBJ1-1, with 7 bases lining up with TRBD1. The V gene end was trimmed by 6 bases and the J gene end by 1 base; junction bases not matched to a gene: 8. CDR3 length: 15 residues. Per germline, CDR1 MDHEN and CDR2 SYDVKM. CDR3 in amino acids: CASRKSQGRNTEAFF. CDR3 nucleotides: TGTGCCAGCAGAAAATCACAGGGGAGGAACACTGAAGCTTTCTTT.

This clone was seen a single time. V usage is TRBV18 and J usage is TRBJ2-2; TRBD1 is a possible D gene (6 bases). This CDR3 region has 14 residues. The germline V gene has CDR1 KGHSH and CDR2 LQKENI. V shed 6 bases and J shed 4 bases, with 12 bases lying between them. DNA of the CDR3: TGTGCCAGCTCGTCGACGACAGGCACCGGGGAGCTGTTTTTT. Residues: CASSSTTGTGELFF.

CDR3 DNA sequence: TGTGCCAGCAGCCATCCGGGACAGGGAAACAATGAGCAGTTCTTC. Translated, it gives CASSHPGQGNNEQFF. The genes are TRBV5-4 and TRBJ2-1, with 9 bases lining up with TRBD1. Looked up from germline, CDR1 is SGHNT and CDR2 is YYREEE (reference sequence). Unmatched junction bases numbered 7, after V lost 4 bases and J lost 5 bases. This CDR3 has 15 amino acids.